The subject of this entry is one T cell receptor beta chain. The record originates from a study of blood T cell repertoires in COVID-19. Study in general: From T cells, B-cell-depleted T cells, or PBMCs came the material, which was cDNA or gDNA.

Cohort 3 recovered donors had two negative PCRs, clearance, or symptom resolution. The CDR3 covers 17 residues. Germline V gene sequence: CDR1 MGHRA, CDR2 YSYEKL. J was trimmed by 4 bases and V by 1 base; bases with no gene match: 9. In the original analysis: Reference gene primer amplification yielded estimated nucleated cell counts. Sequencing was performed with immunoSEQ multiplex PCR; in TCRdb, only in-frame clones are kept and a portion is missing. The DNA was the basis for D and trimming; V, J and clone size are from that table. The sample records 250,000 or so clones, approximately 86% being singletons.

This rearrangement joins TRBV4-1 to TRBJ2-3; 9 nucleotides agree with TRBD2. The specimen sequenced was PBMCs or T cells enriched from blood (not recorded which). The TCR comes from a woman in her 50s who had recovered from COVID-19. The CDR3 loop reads CASSQGSSGSWSDTQYF. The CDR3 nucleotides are TGCGCCAGCAGCCAAGGGAGTAGCGGGAGTTGGTCAGATACGCAGTATTTT.